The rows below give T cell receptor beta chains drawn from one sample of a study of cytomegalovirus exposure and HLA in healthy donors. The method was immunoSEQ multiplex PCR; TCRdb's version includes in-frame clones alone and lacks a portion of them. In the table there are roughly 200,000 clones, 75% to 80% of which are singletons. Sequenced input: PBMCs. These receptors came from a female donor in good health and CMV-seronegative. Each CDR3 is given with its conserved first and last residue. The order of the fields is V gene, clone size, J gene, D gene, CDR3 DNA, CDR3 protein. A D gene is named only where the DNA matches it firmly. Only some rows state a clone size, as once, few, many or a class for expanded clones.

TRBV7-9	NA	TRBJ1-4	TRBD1	TGTTCCAGCAGCCGAGGGACAGGGGGCGATGAAAAACTGTTTTTT	CSSSRGTGGDEKLFF
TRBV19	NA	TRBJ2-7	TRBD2	TGTGCCAGTGGGACTAGCGGGGGCTACGAGCAGTACTTC	CASGTSGGYEQYF
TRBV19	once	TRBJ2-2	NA	TGTGCCAGTAGTACACCTGGACAGAAGGAGCTGTTTTTT	CASSTPGQKELFF
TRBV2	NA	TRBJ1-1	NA	TGTGCCAGCCCTGGGGGGGGCCAAAAGGACACTGAAGCTTTCTTT	CASPGGGQKDTEAFF
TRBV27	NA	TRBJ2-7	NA	TGTGCCAGCAGTAATGGGGCAGGATGCACGATCTACGAGCAGTACTTC	CASSNGAGCTIYEQYF
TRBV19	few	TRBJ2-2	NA	TGTGCCAGTAGTATCACGGGACAATCACTGGAGCTGTTTTTT	CASSITGQSLELFF
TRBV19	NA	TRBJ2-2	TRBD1	TGTGCCAGTAGTATGCTGGGGACAGGGGTAGGGAACACCGGGGAGCTGTTTTTT	CASSMLGTGVGNTGELFF
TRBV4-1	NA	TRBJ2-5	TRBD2	TGCGCCAGCAGCCAAGTGGGGCGGGGGGGCCAAGAGACCCAGTACTTC	CASSQVGRGGQETQYF
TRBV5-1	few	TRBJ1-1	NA	TGCGCCAGCAGCTTGGTTGGAGGGCCCGAAGCTTTCTTT	CASSLVGGPEAFF
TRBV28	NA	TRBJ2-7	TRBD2	TGTGCCAGCAGAATTGCAGGGACTACCTACGAGCAGTACTTC	CASRIAGTTYEQYF
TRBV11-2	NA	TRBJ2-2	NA	TGTGCCAGCAGCCTCCACCAGGGGTCGAACACCGGGGAGCTGTTTTTT	CASSLHQGSNTGELFF
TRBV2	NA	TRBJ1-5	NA	TGTGCCAGCAGTGATGGAGGGCCCCAGCATTTT	CASSDGGPQHF
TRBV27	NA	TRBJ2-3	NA	TGTGCCAGCAGTTACAAGAGCACAGATACGCAGTATTTT	CASSYKSTDTQYF
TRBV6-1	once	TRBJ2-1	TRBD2	TGTGCCAGCAGTGAGGGACTAGCGGGAGGGCCGTTGGATGAGCAGTTCTTC	CASSEGLAGGPLDEQFF
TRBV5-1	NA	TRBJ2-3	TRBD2	TGCGCCAGCAGCTTGGGACTAGCGGTTACTAGCACAGATACGCAGTATTTT	CASSLGLAVTSTDTQYF
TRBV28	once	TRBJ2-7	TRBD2	TGTGCCAGCATCTCTCCAGCGGGTCAGCGGGGGTACGAGCAGTACTTC	CASISPAGQRGYEQYF
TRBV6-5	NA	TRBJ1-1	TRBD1	TGTGCCAGCAGCCCCGACAGGGGATGGGCTGAAGCTTTCTTT	CASSPDRGWAEAFF
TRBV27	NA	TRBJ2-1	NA	TGTGCCAGCAGTTTCCTACAGGGCTTGCGAGTAAATGAGCAGTTCTTC	CASSFLQGLRVNEQFF
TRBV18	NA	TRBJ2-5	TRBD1	TGTGCCAGCTCGCGGGACAGGGGAGGAGAGACCCAGTACTTC	CASSRDRGGETQYF
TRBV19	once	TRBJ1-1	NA	TGTGCCAGTACTGTTCAGGACATTTCTGAAGCTTTCTTT	CASTVQDISEAFF
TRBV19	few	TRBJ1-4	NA	TGTGCCAGTAGTATACTAAGTCCGGACTCTAATGAAAAACTGTTTTTT	CASSILSPDSNEKLFF
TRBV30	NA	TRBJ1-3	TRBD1	TGTGCCTGGAGTTACGGGACAGGGGCCTCTGGAAACACCATATATTTT	CAWSYGTGASGNTIYF
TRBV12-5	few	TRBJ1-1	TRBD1	TGTGCTAGTGGTCCTCCTGAATCGGACAGGGCTTTTACGGCTTTCTTT	CASGPPESDRAFTAFF
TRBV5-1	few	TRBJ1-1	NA	TGCGCCAGCAGGAGGGCAGGGAACACTGAAGCTTTCTTT	CASRRAGNTEAFF
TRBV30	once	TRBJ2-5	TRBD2	TGTGCCTGGAGTGCAAACGGGGGGGCAGGGGAGACCCAGTACTTC	CAWSANGGAGETQYF
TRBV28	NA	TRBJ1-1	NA	TGTGCCAGCAGTTTATTTATTGGACCGGGGGGGGCTGAAGCTTTCTTT	CASSLFIGPGGAEAFF
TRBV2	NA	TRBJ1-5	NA	TGTGCCAGCAATAGTGAGAGCAATCAGCCCCAGCATTTT	CASNSESNQPQHF
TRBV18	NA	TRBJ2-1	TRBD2	TGTGCCAGCTCACAGAAGACTAGCCAATACAATGAGCAGTTCTTC	CASSQKTSQYNEQFF
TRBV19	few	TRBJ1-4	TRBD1	TGTGCCTCAACTAGTACAGGGGGCGTCGAAAAACTGTTTTTT	CASTSTGGVEKLFF
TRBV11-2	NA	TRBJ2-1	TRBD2	TGTGCCAGCAGGGGGACAGGTGCCCCTAGCGGGAGGGCCCTCGGTGAGCAGTTCTTC	CASRGTGAPSGRALGEQFF
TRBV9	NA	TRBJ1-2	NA	TGTGCCAGCAGCGTAGGCGGGGGGGCGTCCAGAGTCTACACCTTC	CASSVGGGASRVYTF
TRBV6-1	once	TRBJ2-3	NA	TGTGCCAGCAGTTCTCGGGGAGTCACAGATACGCAGTATTTT	CASSSRGVTDTQYF
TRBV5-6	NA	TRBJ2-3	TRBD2	TGTGCCAGCAGCTGGGGACTAGCGGTAACAGATACGCAGTATTTT	CASSWGLAVTDTQYF
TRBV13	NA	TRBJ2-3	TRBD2	TGTGCCAGCAGCTTAAGACTAGCGGGAAGCACAGATACGCAGTATTTT	CASSLRLAGSTDTQYF
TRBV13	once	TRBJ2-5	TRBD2	TGTGCCAGCAGCTTACTGAGACTAGCGGGGGGGCCGGGGGAGACCCAGTACTTC	CASSLLRLAGGPGETQYF
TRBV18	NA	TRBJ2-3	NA	TGTGCCAGCTCACCCAACACAGATACGCAGTATTTT	CASSPNTDTQYF
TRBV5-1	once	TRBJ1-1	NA	TGCGCCAGCAGAATGGACACTTTGAACACTGAAGCTTTCTTT	CASRMDTLNTEAFF
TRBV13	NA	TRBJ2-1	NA	TGTGCCAGCAGCTCACTCCACAATGAGCAGTTCTTC	CASSSLHNEQFF
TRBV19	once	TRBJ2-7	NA	TGTGCCAGTAGTATTGGAGGGGCGGTCTCCTACGAGCAGTACTTC	CASSIGGAVSYEQYF
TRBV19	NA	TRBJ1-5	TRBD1	TGTGCCAGTACCGACAGGGTCGGAGGCAATCAGCCCCAGCATTTT	CASTDRVGGNQPQHF
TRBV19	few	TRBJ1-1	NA	TGTGCCAGTAGTATCAAGGGGGACACTGAAGCTTTCTTT	CASSIKGDTEAFF
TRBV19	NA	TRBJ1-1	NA	TGTGCCAGTAGGAGCTTAATCCCGACTGAAGCTTTCTTT	CASRSLIPTEAFF
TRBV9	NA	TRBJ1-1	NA	TGTGCCAGCAGCGGTATGACACAAGGGGGAAACACTGAAGCTTTCTTT	CASSGMTQGGNTEAFF
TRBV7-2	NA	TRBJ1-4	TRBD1	TGTGCCAGCGGGACAGGGGGCGAAGAACTGTTTTTT	CASGTGGEELFF
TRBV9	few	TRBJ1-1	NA	TGTGCCAGCGGCCGGACTTATCGGGACACTGAAGCTTTCTTT	CASGRTYRDTEAFF
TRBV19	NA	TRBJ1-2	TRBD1	TGTGCCAGTAGTATCGCCCTCCTACAGGGGGACTATGGCTACACCTTC	CASSIALLQGDYGYTF
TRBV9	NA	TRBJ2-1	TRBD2	TGTGCCAGCAGCGTAGCCCCGGGACTAGCGGTTTGGCAGTTCTTC	CASSVAPGLAVWQFF
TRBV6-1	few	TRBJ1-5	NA	TGTGCCAGCAGTCCGGACAACCCCGCTCAGCCCCAGCATTTT	CASSPDNPAQPQHF
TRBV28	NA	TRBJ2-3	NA	TGTGCCAGCGAAGGGGTTACAGATACGCAGTATTTT	CASEGVTDTQYF
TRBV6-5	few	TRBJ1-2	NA	TGTGCCAGCAGTTACTCCTGGACAGCTAACTATGGCTACACCTTC	CASSYSWTANYGYTF
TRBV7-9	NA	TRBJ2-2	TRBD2	TGTTCCAGCAGCCTTAGTCTAGTTCCGGGACTAGCGAACACCGGGGAGCTGTTTTTT	CSSSLSLVPGLANTGELFF
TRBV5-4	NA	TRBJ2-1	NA	TGTGCCAGCAGCTCCCCGGGACAGTCTTTTGGGGGGTACAATGAGCAGTTCTTC	CASSSPGQSFGGYNEQFF
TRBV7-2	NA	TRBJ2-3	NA	TGTGCCAGCAGCTTCGACTTGAGGGCGGATACGCAGTATTTT	CASSFDLRADTQYF
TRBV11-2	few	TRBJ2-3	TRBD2	TGTGCCAGCAGCGGTTTGACTAGCAAGTTCCCAGATACGCAGTATTTT	CASSGLTSKFPDTQYF
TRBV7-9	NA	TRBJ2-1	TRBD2	TGTGCCAGCAGCTTGGGACTAGCGGGAGGACAGCACCGGAATGAGCAGTTCTTC	CASSLGLAGGQHRNEQFF